These T cell receptor beta chains were read from a single sample in a study of T cells in Graves' hyperthyroidism and ophthalmopathy. TCRdb reprocessed the multiplex PCR reads with MiXCR, giving one entry per CDR3 protein. Of more than 550,000 distinct CDR3 sequences in the sample, around a sixth were seen once. Sequencing input: blood. The receptors here all came from a man aged 50-60 years with Graves' hyperthyroidism. Each CDR3 is given with its conserved first and last residue. A D gene is named only where the DNA matches it firmly. Expanded clones get a size class; other rows say once, few or many, or leave the size out.

j_call d_call clone_size cdr3_length v_call cdr3_aa cdr3_nt
TRBJ1-2 . . 16 TRBV5-1 CASSEGSRTANYGYTF TGCGCCAGCAGCGAGGGGTCTCGGACGGCTAACTATGGCTACACCTTC
TRBJ2-1 TRBD2 . 16 TRBV20-1 CSARETGLAGVHEQFF TGCAGTGCTAGAGAAACCGGACTAGCGGGAGTACATGAGCAGTTCTTC
TRBJ1-2 . . 14 TRBV4-1 CASSQDREGYGYTF TGCGCCAGCAGCCAAGACAGGGAGGGCTATGGCTACACCTTC
TRBJ2-1 . many 14 TRBV11-2 CASSRDQFNNEQFF TGTGCCAGCAGCCGCGACCAGTTTAACAATGAGCAGTTCTTC
TRBJ2-1 . many 14 TRBV11-2 CASSFEGGQDEQFF TGTGCCAGCAGCTTTGAGGGAGGCCAGGATGAGCAGTTCTTC
TRBJ1-2 . many 15 TRBV6-5 CASSYITGTPDGYTF TGTGCCAGCAGTTACATCACGGGGACGCCCGATGGCTACACCTTC
TRBJ2-5 TRBD2 many 13 TRBV29-1 CSVRLAGAETQYF TGCAGCGTTCGACTAGCGGGAGCTGAGACCCAGTACTTC
TRBJ2-1 . many 15 TRBV11-2 CASSKRETAYNEQFF TGTGCCAGCAGCAAACGGGAAACGGCGTACAATGAGCAGTTCTTC
TRBJ2-1 TRBD1 . 15 TRBV11-2 CASSLGTGGHSEKFF TGTGCCAGCAGCTTAGGTACAGGGGGCCACAGTGAGAAGTTCTTC
TRBJ2-5 . many 14 TRBV28 CASSTGQTQETQYF TGTGCCAGCAGTACGGGACAAACGCAGGAGACCCAGTACTTC
TRBJ2-2 . . 15 TRBV19 CASSIGAGNTGELFF TGTGCCAGTAGTATAGGCGCAGGGAACACCGGGGAGCTGTTTTTT
TRBJ2-5 TRBD1 . 14 TRBV5-1 CASSLQGAWETQYF TGCGCCAGCAGCTTACAGGGGGCGTGGGAGACCCAGTACTTC
TRBJ2-7 TRBD1 . 15 TRBV4-3 CASSQEGTGGNEQYF TGCGCCAGCAGCCAAGAGGGGACAGGGGGCAACGAGCAGTACTTC
TRBJ2-7 . once 12 TRBV30 CAWSTDSYEQYF TGTGCCTGGAGTACGGACTCCTACGAGCAGTACTTC
TRBJ2-5 TRBD2 few 18 TRBV4-3 CASSQDGGRARGQETQYF TGCGCCAGCAGCCAAGATGGTGGGAGGGCCAGAGGCCAAGAGACCCAGTACTTC
TRBJ1-1 . . 12 TRBV4-2 CASSQDSPEAFF TGTGCCAGCAGCCAAGACAGCCCTGAAGCTTTCTTT
TRBJ2-7 . many 13 TRBV12-3/TRBV12-4 CASSYSDTYEQYF TGTGCCAGCAGTTATTCCGACACCTACGAGCAGTACTTC
TRBJ2-5 . many 14 TRBV19 CASSMRVSSETQYF TGTGCCAGTAGTATGAGGGTCTCGTCGGAGACCCAGTACTTC
TRBJ1-5 . few 14 TRBV20-1 CSASETFGNQPQHF TGCAGTGCTAGTGAGACTTTCGGCAATCAGCCCCAGCATTTT
TRBJ2-1 TRBD2 few 14 TRBV10-2 CASSTSDSYNEQFF TGCGCCAGCAGCACTAGCGACTCCTACAATGAGCAGTTCTTC
TRBJ2-4 TRBD1 many 13 TRBV6-1 CASSSRQGAIQYF TGTGCCAGCAGCTCCAGACAGGGAGCCATTCAGTACTTC
TRBJ2-1 TRBD1 few 13 TRBV28 CASSIQQGNEQFF TGTGCCAGCAGCATTCAACAGGGGAATGAGCAGTTCTTC
TRBJ1-1 . many 11 TRBV12-3/TRBV12-4 CASSGSTEAFF TGTGCCAGCAGCGGGAGCACTGAAGCTTTCTTT
TRBJ2-7 TRBD1 many 12 TRBV28 CMTGTGRYEQYF TGTATGACCGGGACAGGCCGCTACGAGCAGTACTTC
TRBJ2-3 TRBD2 few 16 TRBV20-1 CSARNRGLAGQETQYF TGCAGTGCTAGGAACAGAGGACTAGCGGGTCAAGAAACGCAGTATTTT
TRBJ2-3 . many 16 TRBV14 CASSQPRKLSGTTQYF TGTGCCAGCAGCCAACCTCGGAAATTAAGCGGGACAACGCAGTATTTT
TRBJ2-1 . . 17 TRBV24-1 CATSDSRGRSSYNEQFF TGTGCCACCAGTGATTCCCGTGGACGCTCGTCCTACAATGAGCAGTTCTTC
TRBJ1-4 . many 13 TRBV2 CASSDRQVEKLFF TGTGCCAGCAGTGACCGGCAGGTTGAAAAACTGTTTTTT
TRBJ2-1 TRBD2 . 16 TRBV4-3 CASSLTGTSGNNEQFF TGCGCCAGCAGCCTTACCGGGACTAGCGGGAACAATGAGCAGTTCTTC
TRBJ2-3 . many 15 TRBV27 CASSLRGPRTDTQYF TGTGCCAGCAGTTTAAGAGGACCCCGCACAGATACGCAGTATTTT
TRBJ2-5 . many 13 TRBV7-3 CASSFDRGETQYF TGTGCCAGCAGCTTCGACCGAGGAGAGACCCAGTACTTC
TRBJ2-3 TRBD2 many 16 TRBV28 CASSSGLAASTDTQYF TGTGCCAGCAGTTCCGGACTAGCGGCTAGCACAGATACGCAGTATTTT
TRBJ1-5 . . 13 TRBV12-3/TRBV12-4 CASSLTGNRPQHF TGTGCCAGCAGTTTGACTGGGAATCGGCCCCAGCATTTT
TRBJ2-7 . . 13 TRBV20-1 CSASSPALYEQYF TGCAGTGCTAGTAGCCCCGCTTTGTACGAGCAGTACTTC
TRBJ2-5 TRBD1 many 13 TRBV2 CASNQGAGETQYF TGTGCCAGCAATCAGGGGGCAGGAGAGACCCAGTACTTC
TRBJ2-5 TRBD2 . 18 TRBV11-2 CASSLHGTSGSRWETQYF TGTGCCAGCAGCTTACATGGGACTAGCGGGAGCAGGTGGGAGACCCAGTACTTC
TRBJ2-7 . . 14 TRBV29-1 CSVEDAALLREQYF TGCAGCGTCGAGGATGCAGCGTTGCTACGAGAGCAGTACTTC
TRBJ2-1 TRBD2 . 15 TRBV6-2/TRBV6-3 CASRLAGGPRNEQFF TGTGCCAGCAGACTAGCGGGAGGGCCTCGGAATGAGCAGTTCTTC
TRBJ2-7 . many 13 TRBV12-3/TRBV12-4 CASSPGTSHEQYF TGTGCCAGCAGCCCGGGGACGAGCCACGAGCAGTACTTC
TRBJ1-4 . many 14 TRBV28 CASSYSPTNEKLFF TGTGCCAGCAGTTACAGCCCAACTAATGAAAAACTGTTTTTT
TRBJ2-3 . . 14 TRBV4-1 CASSQKGGTDTQYF TGCGCCAGCAGCCAAAAGGGGGGCACAGATACGCAGTATTTT
TRBJ2-2 . few 16 TRBV7-9 CASSSPRISNTGELFF TGTGCCAGCAGCTCCCCTAGGATTTCAAACACCGGGGAGCTGTTTTTT
TRBJ2-7 TRBD2 . 15 TRBV5-1 CASSSTGTSGIQQYF TGCGCCAGCAGCTCAACCGGGACTAGCGGGATTCAGCAGTACTTC
TRBJ1-2 . . 14 TRBV11-2 CASSSILKGGGYTF TGTGCCAGCAGCTCGATCCTAAAAGGTGGTGGCTACACCTTC
TRBJ2-7 . . 17 TRBV11-3 CASSLVSARATSYEQYF TGTGCCAGCAGCTTAGTCTCGGCCAGGGCGACGTCCTACGAGCAGTACTTC
TRBJ2-2 TRBD1 . 15 TRBV20-1 CSARDLKGASGELFF TGCAGTGCTAGAGATCTTAAGGGGGCGAGCGGGGAGCTGTTTTTT